The 27 T cell receptor beta chains listed next were all sequenced from one sample in a study of CD4 T cells in relation to SARS-CoV-2 and coronaviruses. Profiled with immunoSEQ multiplex PCR; TCRdb holds only in-frame clones, not every one. The sample comprises tens of thousands of clones, approximately 90% of which are singletons, and about 0.36% rests with the top ten. Sequencing was carried out using naive CD4+ T cells from PBMCs. Noted subset: naive CD4+ T cells isolated by negative enrichment. The receptors stem from an adult with COVID-19.

The CDR3 loop reads CAWSVRGNLLVETQYF. For the CDR3, the DNA is TGTGCCTGGAGTGTAAGGGGGAACCTACTGGTAGAGACCCAGTACTTC. The rearrangement joins TRBV30 to TRBJ2-5; perhaps TRBD1 as D (6 bases). The germline V and J ends were trimmed by 0 bases and 4 bases, with 18 bases remaining between them. Germline V gene lookup returns CDR1 GTSNPN and CDR2 SVGIG (reference sequence). CDR3 size: 16 residues.

The genes are TRBV7-2 and TRBJ1-3; a weak D match, TRBD1 (5 bases). Trimming pared 4 bases from V and 2 bases from J, leaving 12 bases between. The germline V gene encodes CDR1 SGHTA and CDR2 FQGNSA. The CDR3 has 15 amino acids. The CDR3 DNA is TGTGCCAGCAGCTCTGCCTGGGGGACTGGAAACACCATATATTTT. Its protein is CASSSAWGTGNTIYF.

V gene TRBV6-2 or TRBV6-3 combines with J gene TRBJ1-5; D gene ambiguous. With 3 bases removed from V and 2 bases from J, the gap between germline ends came to 5 bases. The germline V gene has CDR1 MNHEY and CDR2 SVGEGT. The CDR3 is 13 residues long. CDR3 in DNA: TGTGCCAGCAGTTATTTTGGCAATCAGCCCCAGCATTTT. Translated: CASSYFGNQPQHF.

J is TRBJ1-1 and V is TRBV5-1; D not resolved. V shed 0 bases and J shed 1 base, with 10 bases lying between them. Germline CDR1 is SGHRS and CDR2 is YFSETQ. This CDR3 is 15 amino acids long. CDR3 protein: CASSLGSAANTEAFF. CDR3 sequence (DNA): TGCGCCAGCAGCTTGGGAAGCGCTGCGAACACTGAAGCTTTCTTT.

The J gene is TRBJ2-1, the V gene TRBV18, with D possibly called TRBD1 or TRBD2 (5 bases each). From germline, CDR1 is KGHSH and CDR2 LQKENI. Trimming removed 4 bases from V and 4 bases from J, with 8 bases in between. The CDR3 length is 13 residues. The CDR3: CASSRDGYNEQFF. For the CDR3, the DNA is TGTGCCAGCTCACGGGACGGATACAATGAGCAGTTCTTC.

This chain uses TRBV15 with TRBJ2-5, with 13 nucleotides matching TRBD2. J was trimmed by 4 bases and V by 5 bases; bases with no gene match: 16. The germline gives CDR1 LNHNV, CDR2 YYDKDF (reference sequence). This CDR3 spans 19 amino acids. The CDR3: CATSDGTASLAGGTETQYF. The CDR3 DNA reads as TGTGCCACCAGCGACGGGACAGCCTCACTAGCGGGAGGGACAGAGACCCAGTACTTC.

This clone was found a few times. The chain joins TRBV18 to TRBJ1-1; D is unresolved. V was cut by 5 bases and J by 7 bases, with 11 bases left in between. Per the germline V gene, CDR1 is KGHSH and CDR2 is LQKENI. The CDR3 has 12 residues. CDR3 region: CASSGRESEAFF. CDR3 in DNA: TGTGCCAGCTCAGGTAGAGAGAGTGAAGCTTTCTTT.

The gene calls are TRBV4-2 and TRBJ2-3, with D hard to call. The germline gives CDR1 LGHNA, CDR2 YNFKEQ. The V end was cut by 0 bases, the J end by 8 bases, with 12 bases between. The CDR3 sequence is 14 residues long. CDR3 bases: TGTGCCAGCAGCCAAGAGCGAATAGGAAGTACGCAGTATTTT. This gives the protein CASSQERIGSTQYF.

This chain connects TRBV5-1 to TRBJ1-1, with D hard to call. The CDR3 runs 13 residues. V was shortened by 6 bases and J by 2 bases, with 11 bases between the two germline ends. Germline CDR1 reads SGHRS; CDR2 reads YFSETQ. This CDR3 reads CASKLAENTEAFF. CDR3 coding DNA: TGCGCCAGCAAACTGGCAGAAAACACTGAAGCTTTCTTT.

The V gene is TRBV7-2, the J gene TRBJ2-1; the match to TRBD2 covers 11 bases. V shed 6 bases, J shed 1 base, and the junction held 11 bases outside the gene matches. Germline V CDR1 and CDR2: SGHTA, FQGNSA. The CDR3 totals 18 residues. CDR3 in DNA: TGTGCCAGCAGGTCGGGGCTAGCGGGAGGTTGGTCCTACAATGAGCAGTTCTTC. Encoded protein: CASRSGLAGGWSYNEQFF.

To note about this clone: Germline and junction disagree at one end, which may indicate a read error. The J gene is TRBJ2-3, the V gene TRBV7-7, with a possible D match to TRBD2 (5 bases). The CDR3 is 13 amino acids. Per the germline V gene, CDR1 is SSHAT and CDR2 is FNYEAQ (reference sequence). CDR3 bases: TGTGCTAGCAGCTTAACGGGCGGGGATACGCAGTATTTT. Translated, it gives CASSLTGGDTQYF.

The chain carries TRBV30 and TRBJ1-5, with TRBD1 as a possible D gene (5 bases). The V and J ends lost 5 bases and 0 bases respectively, with 14 bases between them. The germline gives CDR1 GTSNPN, CDR2 SVGIG (reference sequence). The CDR3 runs to 15 residues. CDR3 bases: TGTGCCTGGTCCAAGGGGTCGTATAGCAATCAGCCCCAGCATTTT. Translating it yields CAWSKGSYSNQPQHF.

This chain uses TRBV28 with TRBJ2-3, with 10 nucleotides matching TRBD2. Unmatched junction bases numbered 9, after V lost 7 bases and J lost 2 bases. Germline-derived CDR1 and CDR2 are MDHEN and SYDVKM. The CDR3 totals 16 residues. In nucleotides, the CDR3 is TGTGCCAGCACCCGTATAGCGGGAGGAATCACAGATACGCAGTATTTT. Protein: CASTRIAGGITDTQYF.

The rearrangement uses TRBV3-1 (or the pseudogene TRBV3-2) and TRBJ2-7; D gene uncertain. The germline gives CDR1 LGHDT, CDR2 YNNKEL (reference sequence). V was pared by 3 bases and J by 0 bases, with 9 bases between. The CDR3 is 14 residues long. The CDR3 loop is CASSQILSSYEQYF. In nucleotides, the CDR3 is TGTGCCAGCAGCCAGATACTGAGCTCCTACGAGCAGTACTTC.

CDR3 bases: TGTGCCAGCTCACCCTCGTCTTTAGATACGCAGTATTTT. This codes for CASSPSSLDTQYF. V usage is TRBV18 and J usage is TRBJ2-3; D not resolved. The CDR3 loop spans 13 amino acids. Germline CDR1 and CDR2: KGHSH and LQKENI. Trimming stripped 3 bases from V and 5 bases from J, with 9 bases between.

This chain joins TRBV3-1 (or the pseudogene TRBV3-2) and TRBJ2-3; D not certain. This CDR3 spans 17 amino acids. The germline V gene has CDR1 LGHDT and CDR2 YNNKEL (reference sequence). V shed 0 bases and J shed 2 bases, with 15 bases lying between them. CDR3 residues: CASSQELLDPSTDTQYF. In nucleotides, the CDR3 is TGTGCCAGCAGCCAAGAGCTCCTAGACCCTTCCACAGATACGCAGTATTTT.

The CDR3: CASSNRFTQYF. CDR3 sequence (DNA): TGTGCCAGCAGTAATAGGTTTACGCAGTATTTT. The chain joins TRBV6-5 to TRBJ2-3; D not certain. This CDR3 is built from 11 residues. V was pared by 5 bases and J by 8 bases, with 8 bases between. Germline CDR1 and CDR2: MNHEY and SVGAGI.

The chain is built from TRBV3-1 (or the pseudogene TRBV3-2) and TRBJ2-3; tentatively, D is TRBD2 (6 bases). Germline-derived CDR1 and CDR2 are LGHDT and YNNKEL (reference sequence). V was shortened by 3 bases and J by 6 bases, with 13 bases between the two germline ends. The CDR3 contains 14 residues. Here the CDR3 reads CASSHQAGPDTQYF. The DNA of the CDR3 is TGTGCCAGCAGCCACCAAGCGGGCCCCGATACGCAGTATTTT.

The chain is built from TRBV7-9 and TRBJ1-5; 9 nucleotides agree with TRBD1. With 2 bases clipped from V and 7 bases from J, the junction kept 9 bases outside the gene matches. Per germline, CDR1 SEHNR and CDR2 FQNEAQ (reference sequence). The CDR3 is 16 residues long. The CDR3 spells CASSLIGTGWWQPQHF. For the CDR3, the DNA is TGTGCCAGCAGCTTAATCGGGACAGGGTGGTGGCAGCCCCAGCATTTT.

The chain uses TRBV2 and TRBJ2-3; no clear D. V was clipped by 8 bases and J by 2 bases, with 20 bases between them. This CDR3 comprises 16 residues. Per germline, CDR1 SNHLY and CDR2 FYNNEI. CDR3 loop: CASRSGAWLNTDTQYF. Written as DNA, the CDR3 is TGTGCCAGCCGAAGTGGAGCTTGGCTGAACACAGATACGCAGTATTTT.

This clone was observed a few times. V gene TRBV30 combines with J gene TRBJ1-1, with a possible D match to TRBD1 (5 bases). The V end lost 1 base, the J end lost 0 bases, and 15 bases lay between the germline ends. Germline V gene lookup returns CDR1 GTSNPN and CDR2 SVGIG (reference sequence). This CDR3 has 16 amino acids. The CDR3 nucleotides read TGTGCCTGGAGTGGCGACAGCGGGTTCATGAACACTGAAGCTTTCTTT. It encodes CAWSGDSGFMNTEAFF.

This clone was counted a single time. The gene calls are TRBV14 and TRBJ1-1; D is unresolved. Germline CDR1 and CDR2: SGHDN and FVKESK. Trimming pared 1 base from V and 7 bases from J, leaving 13 bases between. This CDR3 has 14 amino acids. The CDR3 region has the DNA TGTGCCAGCAGCCAAGTCGGTCGGGCCTTTGAAGCTTTCTTT. As protein: CASSQVGRAFEAFF.

The chain has TRBV28 and TRBJ1-2; D remains ambiguous. CDR1 is MDHEN, CDR2 SYDVKM, per germline. This CDR3 is built from 12 residues. Between the trimmed V and J ends, which lost 6 bases and 2 bases, there was a span of 7 bases. The CDR3 is CASSFLNYGYTF. The CDR3, as DNA: TGTGCCAGCAGCTTTCTGAACTATGGCTACACCTTC.

V gene TRBV9 combines with J gene TRBJ2-3; 10 positions agree with TRBD2. Trimming removed 3 bases from V and 6 bases from J; junction bases left unmatched: 4. This CDR3 has 14 amino acids. Germline V gene data show CDR1 as SGDLS and CDR2 as YYNGEE. The CDR3 region has the DNA TGTGCCAGCAGCGGTAGCGGGAGGTGGGATACGCAGTATTTT. Translating it yields CASSGSGRWDTQYF. Supplemented by reference TRBV9 and TRBJ2-3, the full variable domain reads DSGVTQTPKHLITATGQRVTLRCSPRSGDLSVYWYQQSLDQGLQFLIQYYNGEERAKGNILERFSAQQFPDLHSELNLSSLELGDSALYFCASSGSGRWDTQYFGPGTRLTVL.

The chain recombines TRBV2 with TRBJ2-3; D is perhaps TRBD1 (6 bases). V was cut by 7 bases and J by 0 bases, with 11 bases left in between. The CDR3 contains 14 residues. CDR1 and CDR2 from the germline V gene are SNHLY and FYNNEI. The CDR3 DNA follows: TGTGCCAGCACCCGGGACAAGAGCACAGATACGCAGTATTTT. This encodes CASTRDKSTDTQYF.

The V and J genes are TRBV18 and TRBJ2-5, with 8 bases fitting TRBD1. This CDR3 has 16 residues. Germline assignment: CDR1 KGHSH and CDR2 LQKENI. The V and J ends lost 2 bases and 7 bases, in that order; junction bases with no gene match: 12. The CDR3 reads CASSPTGQDPSRTQYF. The CDR3 region has the DNA TGTGCCAGCTCACCAACGGGACAGGATCCGTCTCGGACCCAGTACTTC. The complete variable domain, with remaining parts taken from reference TRBV18 and TRBJ2-5, reads NAGVMQNPRHLVRRRGQEARLRCSPMKGHSHVYWYRQLPEEGLKFMVYLQKENIIDESGMPKERFSAEFPKEGPSILRIQQVVRGDSAAYFCASSPTGQDPSRTQYFGPGTRLLVL.

This clone was seen only a few times. The CDR3 loop reads CASSYLRDGTEAFF. The DNA for the CDR3 is TGTGCCAGCAGTTATTTGAGGGATGGCACTGAAGCTTTCTTT. The rearrangement uses TRBV6-5 and TRBJ1-1, with D hard to call. V was cut by 3 bases and J by 4 bases, with 12 bases left in between. CDR1 is MNHEY, CDR2 SVGAGI, per germline. The CDR3 is 14 residues long.